The 11 T cell receptor beta chains below come from one sample, sequenced in a study of blood T cell repertoires in COVID-19. Clones were read by immunoSEQ multiplex PCR, and TCRdb kept only the in-frame ones, dropping some. The sample yields some 190,000 clones, around nine tenths seen once. Sequencing was done on a sample of peripheral blood. These receptors were collected from a woman in her thirties or forties who had recovered from COVID-19.

This clone has only one observation. The V call is TRBV7-9, the J call TRBJ1-6; TRBD1 agrees at 9 bases. Germline trimming cut 5 bases from V and 6 bases from J; bases unmatched to any gene: 8. This CDR3 region has 16 residues. Germline V gives CDR1 SEHNR, CDR2 FQNEAQ (reference sequence). DNA for the CDR3: TGTGCCAGCAGCCCACAGGGGGCGCGGGGTAATTCACCCCTCCACTTT. Its protein product is CASSPQGARGNSPLHF.

The chain recombines TRBV19 with TRBJ1-2, with D unclear. CDR3 length equals 13 residues. With 1 base removed from V and 10 bases from J, the gap between germline ends came to 13 bases. Germline V gene data show CDR1 as LNHDA and CDR2 as SQIVND (reference sequence). CDR3 DNA sequence: TGTGCCAGTAGTATAGTCTCGGTACCGTACTACACCTTC. Amino acid sequence: CASSIVSVPYYTF.

CDR3 nucleotides: TGTGCCAGCAGCCAAGCGTCCGTCTCTGGAAACACCATATATTTT. It specifies CASSQASVSGNTIYF. V is TRBV14 and J is TRBJ1-3; D remains unclear. Germline V gene sequence: CDR1 SGHDN, CDR2 FVKESK. The V and J ends lost 1 base and 0 bases respectively, with 7 bases between them. The CDR3 is made up of 15 amino acids. The variable domain in full, with the rest retrieved from reference TRBV14 and TRBJ1-3, is EAGVTQFPSHSVIEKGQTVTLRCDPISGHDNLYWYRRVMGKEIKFLLHFVKESKQDESGMPNNRFLAERTGGTYSTLKVQPAELEDSGVYFCASSQASVSGNTIYFGEGSWLTVV.

The V and J genes are TRBV24-1 and TRBJ2-7; a weak D match, TRBD1 (5 bases). Germline V gene sequence: CDR1 KGHDR, CDR2 SFDVKD. V was pared by 2 bases and J by 2 bases, with 12 bases between. The CDR3 is 15 residues long. DNA of the CDR3: TGTGCCACCAGTGATTCTCGGACACCCGCCTACGAGCAGTACTTC. It specifies CATSDSRTPAYEQYF.

In nucleotides, the CDR3 is TGCGCCAGTAGGAGGACAGGGGCCCCCTACGAGCAGTACTTC. Its protein product is CASRRTGAPYEQYF. This rearrangement joins TRBV5-1 to TRBJ2-7; the match to TRBD1 covers 9 bases. Germline trimming cut 8 bases from V and 2 bases from J; bases unmatched to any gene: 8. The CDR3 has 14 residues. CDR1 SGHRS and CDR2 YFSETQ come from the germline V gene.

The genes are TRBV2 and TRBJ2-1; 9 bases align to TRBD2. Germline CDR1 reads SNHLY; CDR2 reads FYNNEI. This CDR3 spans 16 amino acids. V gave up 2 bases and J gave up 6 bases; unmatched junction bases: 8. The CDR3 coding sequence is TGTGCCAGCAGTGAAAGGGGGACTAGCTTAGGCAATGAGCAGTTCTTC. Amino acids: CASSERGTSLGNEQFF.

This chain links TRBV5-5 with TRBJ1-1; possibly TRBD1 for D (6 bases). Trimming took off 2 bases at V and 1 base at J, with 9 bases between the two ends. The CDR3 is 14 residues long. CDR1 and CDR2 from the germline V gene are SGHKS and YYEKEE (reference sequence). The CDR3 loop is CASSLWGPNTEAFF. CDR3 sequence (DNA): TGTGCCAGCAGCTTATGGGGGCCGAACACTGAAGCTTTCTTT. The full variable domain, in which reference TRBV5-5 and TRBJ1-1 provide the parts outside the CDR3, is DAGVTQSPTHLIKTRGQQVTLRCSPISGHKSVSWYQQVLGQGPQFIFQYYEKEERGRGNFPDRFSARQFPNYSSELNVNALLLGDSALYLCASSLWGPNTEAFFGQGTRLTVV.

The chain recombines TRBV11-3 with TRBJ1-4; 10 positions agree with TRBD1. The CDR3 has 17 residues. Germline CDR1 and CDR2: SGHNT and YENEEA. V lost 5 bases, J lost 7 bases, and 13 bases stayed unmatched. This CDR3 is CASSPGQGNVFSEKLFF. For the CDR3, the DNA is TGTGCCAGCAGCCCGGGACAGGGGAATGTTTTTAGTGAAAAACTGTTTTTT.

This chain links TRBV3-1 (or the pseudogene TRBV3-2) with TRBJ1-4; D call uncertain. CDR1 and CDR2 from the germline V gene are LGHDT and YNNKEL (reference sequence). The CDR3 runs 16 residues. V was trimmed by 2 bases and J by 4 bases, leaving 14 bases between them. The CDR3 protein is CASSQTGPGFNEKLFF. DNA of the CDR3: TGTGCCAGCAGCCAAACCGGACCGGGGTTTAATGAAAAACTGTTTTTT.

Only a few counts were recorded for this clone. CDR3 residues: CASTRDIGGYTF. CDR3 sequence (DNA): TGTGCCAGCACCCGGGACATAGGAGGCTACACCTTC. The chain uses TRBV7-9 and TRBJ1-2; the D gene is possibly TRBD1 (6 bases). With 7 bases removed from V and 8 bases from J, the gap between germline ends came to 14 bases. Germline V gene data show CDR1 as SEHNR and CDR2 as FQNEAQ (reference sequence). The CDR3 contains 12 residues.

This chain connects TRBV19 to TRBJ2-7; maybe TRBD2 (7 bases). V lost 9 bases to trimming and J lost 5 bases, with 20 bases between them. Germline CDR1 is LNHDA and CDR2 is SQIVND (reference sequence). This CDR3 comprises 14 residues. CDR3 sequence reads: CASQGGGFVDEQYF. The CDR3 bases are TGTGCCAGCCAAGGGGGGGGTTTTGTCGACGAGCAGTACTTC.